This entry describes one T cell receptor (beta chain). The antigen is undetermined. These data belong to a study of T cell repertoires in cytomegalovirus infection. On the study more broadly: Matching HLA type, along with CMV infection, was indicated by public TCR beta signatures.

MiXCR, applied by TCRdb to the reads, yields one record per CDR3 protein. The sample includes 740,000 or so distinct CDR3 sequences, 35% of them seen just once. General study results and limits: CMV-specific HLA-C-restricted TCR beta clonotypes dominated the ex vivo response.

The receptor's source is a human donor in good health (CMV status not recorded). Some clones in this sample may be carry-over from other donors' samples. Sequenced sample: PBMCs.

The CDR3 region is CASSLFSPYEQYF. The CDR3, as DNA: TGTGCCAGCAGCTTATTTAGCCCCTACGAGCAGTACTTC. The chain is built from TRBV7-8 and TRBJ2-7; no reliable D call. Trimming removed 2 bases from V and 2 bases from J, with 7 bases in between. Germline V gene sequence: CDR1 SGHVS, CDR2 FQNEAQ. The length of the CDR3 is 13 residues.